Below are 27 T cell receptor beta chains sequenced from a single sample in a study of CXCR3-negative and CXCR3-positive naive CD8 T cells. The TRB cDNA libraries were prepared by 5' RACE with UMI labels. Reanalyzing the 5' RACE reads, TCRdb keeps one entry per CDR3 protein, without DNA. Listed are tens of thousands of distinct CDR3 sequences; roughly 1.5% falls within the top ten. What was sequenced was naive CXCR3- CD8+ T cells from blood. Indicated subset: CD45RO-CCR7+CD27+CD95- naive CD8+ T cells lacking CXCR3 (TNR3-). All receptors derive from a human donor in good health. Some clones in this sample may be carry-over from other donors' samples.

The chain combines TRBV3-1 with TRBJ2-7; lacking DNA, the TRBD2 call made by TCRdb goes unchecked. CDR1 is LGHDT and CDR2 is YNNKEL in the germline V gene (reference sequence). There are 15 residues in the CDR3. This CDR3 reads CASRYQRGASYEQYF.

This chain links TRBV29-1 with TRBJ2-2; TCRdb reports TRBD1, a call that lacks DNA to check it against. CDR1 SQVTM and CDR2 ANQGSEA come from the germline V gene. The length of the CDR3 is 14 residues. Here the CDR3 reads CSAWGSFNTGELFF.

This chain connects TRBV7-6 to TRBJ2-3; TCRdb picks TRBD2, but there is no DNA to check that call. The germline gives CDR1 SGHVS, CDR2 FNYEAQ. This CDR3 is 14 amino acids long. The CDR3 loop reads CASTGLADTDTQYF.

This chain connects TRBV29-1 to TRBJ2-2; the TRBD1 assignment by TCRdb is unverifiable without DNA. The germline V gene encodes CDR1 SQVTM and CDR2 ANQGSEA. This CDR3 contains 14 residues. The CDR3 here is CSVPGRIGTGELFF.

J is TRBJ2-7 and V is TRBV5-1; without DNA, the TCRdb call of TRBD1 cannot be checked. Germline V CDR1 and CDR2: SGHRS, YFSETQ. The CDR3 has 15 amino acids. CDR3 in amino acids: CASSWGAGDSYEQYF.

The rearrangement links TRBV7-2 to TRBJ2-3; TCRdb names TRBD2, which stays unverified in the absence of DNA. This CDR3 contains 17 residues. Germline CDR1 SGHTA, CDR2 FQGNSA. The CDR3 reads CASSLSIRGGPTDTQYF.

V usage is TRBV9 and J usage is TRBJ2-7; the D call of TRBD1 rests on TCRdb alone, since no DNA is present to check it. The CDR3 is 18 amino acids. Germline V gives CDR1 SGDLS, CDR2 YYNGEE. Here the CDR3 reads CASSDRETGEGRSYEQYF.

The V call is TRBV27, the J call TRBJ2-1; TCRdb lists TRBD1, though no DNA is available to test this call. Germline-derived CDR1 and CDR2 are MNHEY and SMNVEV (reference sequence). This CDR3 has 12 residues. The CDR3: CASSYPGAEQFF.

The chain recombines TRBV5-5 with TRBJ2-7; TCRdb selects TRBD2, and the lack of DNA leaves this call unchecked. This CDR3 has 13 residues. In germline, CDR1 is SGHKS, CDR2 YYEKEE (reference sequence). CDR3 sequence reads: CASSFPPNYEQYF. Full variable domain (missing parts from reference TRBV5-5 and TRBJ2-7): DAGVTQSPTHLIKTRGQQVTLRCSPISGHKSVSWYQQVLGQGPQFIFQYYEKEERGRGNFPDRFSARQFPNYSSELNVNALLLGDSALYLCASSFPPNYEQYFGPGTRLTVT.

This CDR3 is CSAREQANTGELFF. The chain joins TRBV20-1 to TRBJ2-2. Per the germline V gene, CDR1 is DFQATT and CDR2 is SNEGSKA (reference sequence). This CDR3 comprises 14 residues.

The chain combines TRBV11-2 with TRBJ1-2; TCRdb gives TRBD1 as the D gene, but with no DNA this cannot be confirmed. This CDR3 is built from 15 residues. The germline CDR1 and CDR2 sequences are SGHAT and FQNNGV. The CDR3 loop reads CASSPRTGGIYGYTF.

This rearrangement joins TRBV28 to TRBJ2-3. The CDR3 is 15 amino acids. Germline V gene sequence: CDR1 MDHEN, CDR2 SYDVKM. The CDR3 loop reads CASSFVGTSTDTKYF.

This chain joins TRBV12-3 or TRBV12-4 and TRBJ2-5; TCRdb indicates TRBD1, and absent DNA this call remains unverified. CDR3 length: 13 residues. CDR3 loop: CASSPGGVETQYF.

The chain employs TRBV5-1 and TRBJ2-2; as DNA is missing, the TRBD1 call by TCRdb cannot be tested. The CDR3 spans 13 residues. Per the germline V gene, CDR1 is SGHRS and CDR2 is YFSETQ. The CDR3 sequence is CASSLQGTGELFF. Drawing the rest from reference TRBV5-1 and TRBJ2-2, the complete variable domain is KAGVTQTPRYLIKTRGQQVTLSCSPISGHRSVSWYQQTPGQGLQFLFEYFSETQRNKGNFPGRFSGRQFSNSRSEMNVSTLELGDSALYLCASSLQGTGELFFGEGSRLTVL.

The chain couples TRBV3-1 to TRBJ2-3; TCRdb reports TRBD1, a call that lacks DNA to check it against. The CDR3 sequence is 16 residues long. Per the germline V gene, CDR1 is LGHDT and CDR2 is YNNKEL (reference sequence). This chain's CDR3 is CASSQTTGAYTDTQYF.

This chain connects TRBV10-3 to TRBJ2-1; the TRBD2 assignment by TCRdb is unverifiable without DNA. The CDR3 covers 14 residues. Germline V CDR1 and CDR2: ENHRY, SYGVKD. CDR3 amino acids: CAIIAAEGINEQFF.

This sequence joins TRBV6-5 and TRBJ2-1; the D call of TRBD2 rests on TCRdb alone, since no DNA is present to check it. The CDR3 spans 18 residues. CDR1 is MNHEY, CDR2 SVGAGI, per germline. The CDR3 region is CASSPPGLAGGPHNEQFF.

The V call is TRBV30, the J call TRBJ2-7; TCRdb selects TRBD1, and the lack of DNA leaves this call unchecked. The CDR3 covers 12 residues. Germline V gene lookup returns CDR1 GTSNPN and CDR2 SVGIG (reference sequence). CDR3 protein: CAWTLSGYEQYF.

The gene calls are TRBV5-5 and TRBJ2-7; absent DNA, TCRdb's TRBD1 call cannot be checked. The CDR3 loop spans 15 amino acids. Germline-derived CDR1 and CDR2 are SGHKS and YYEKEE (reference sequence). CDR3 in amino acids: CASSQTGTGVYEQYF.

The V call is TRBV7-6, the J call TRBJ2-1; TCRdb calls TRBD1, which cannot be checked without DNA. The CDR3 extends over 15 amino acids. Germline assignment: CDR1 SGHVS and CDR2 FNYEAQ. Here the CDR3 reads CASSPGAGPYNEQFF.

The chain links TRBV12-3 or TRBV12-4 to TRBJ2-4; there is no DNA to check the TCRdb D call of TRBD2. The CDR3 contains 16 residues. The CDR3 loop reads CASSWTSGLAKNIQYF.

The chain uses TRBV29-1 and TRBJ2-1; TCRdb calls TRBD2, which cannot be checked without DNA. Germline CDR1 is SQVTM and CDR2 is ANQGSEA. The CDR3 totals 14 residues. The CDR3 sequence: CSSRMISGNNEQFF.

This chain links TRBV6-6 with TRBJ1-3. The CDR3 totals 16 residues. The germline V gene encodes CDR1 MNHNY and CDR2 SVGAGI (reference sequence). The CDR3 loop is CASSYLLEFSGNTIYF.

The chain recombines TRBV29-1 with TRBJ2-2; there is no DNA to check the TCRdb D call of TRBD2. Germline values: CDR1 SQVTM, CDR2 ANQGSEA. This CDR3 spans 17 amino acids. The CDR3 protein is CSVVDGTSGSYTGELFF.

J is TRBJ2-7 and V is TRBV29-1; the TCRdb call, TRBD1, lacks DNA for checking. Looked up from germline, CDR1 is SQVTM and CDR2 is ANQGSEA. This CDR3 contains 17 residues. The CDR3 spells CSVEENGRTGTRNEQYF.

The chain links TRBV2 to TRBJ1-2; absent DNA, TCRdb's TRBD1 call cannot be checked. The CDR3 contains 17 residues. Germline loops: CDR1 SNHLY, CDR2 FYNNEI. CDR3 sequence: CASSEEPRAWGLYGYTF.

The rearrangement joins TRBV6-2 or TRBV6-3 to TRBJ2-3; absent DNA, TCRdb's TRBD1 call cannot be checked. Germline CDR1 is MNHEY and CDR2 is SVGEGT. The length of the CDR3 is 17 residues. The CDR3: CASSYSGGLYGTDTQYF.